Here is one T cell receptor (beta chain) with its context. As yet, its antigen is unknown. This specimen belongs to a study of cytomegalovirus exposure and HLA in healthy donors. Turning to the study itself: According to later analysis, the same platform produced the 130 or so validation and several hundred first-cohort repertoires.

Study-wide points: Later, an analysis found that TCR clusters from the first cohort tended to co-occur in the roughly 110 validation repertoires.

The assay was immunoSEQ multiplex PCR, and TCRdb's table has in-frame clones only and misses some. The table has about 78,000 clones, 90% to 96% seen once; the top ten hold around 1.6%. The junction had 18 bases not matched to a gene; V was cut back by 4 bases and J by 10 bases. Germline V lookup: CDR1 SGHRS, CDR2 YFSETQ. This CDR3 comprises 18 residues. Sample: PBMCs. This sequence originates from a man between 18 and 29 years old in good health and CMV-seropositive. The chain recombines TRBV5-1 with TRBJ2-1, with 12 bases fitting TRBD2. This chain's CDR3 is CASSTADRRTSGVSEQFF. The CDR3 nucleotides read TGCGCCAGCAGCACCGCGGACAGGCGGACTAGCGGGGTCTCCGAGCAGTTCTTC.